A single TCR beta chain is shown here with its context. Its cognate antigen has yet to be identified. Base qualities are not provided; no much larger clone lies one nucleotide away. This record belongs to a study of CD8 T cells in Susac syndrome (dated by TCRdb to about 2019). As for the study more broadly: Whether CD8+ T cell activation and differentiation in Susac syndrome was antigen driven was tested using repertoire sequencing. The study compared CD8+ T cell repertoire clonality among 11 to 12 healthy donors, roughly 14 Susac syndrome patients and 15 multiple sclerosis patients. What the research found in general, with its limitations: The study acknowledged that relatively few individuals were included in the TCR sequencing and HLA analysis.

RNA was extracted with the RNeasy kit and about 0.5 to 1 ug was reverse transcribed using random hexamers. The immunoSEQ multiplex PCR assay, which covers 54 Vbeta and 13 Jbeta segments, was used to amplify TCR beta CDR3 regions. To correct PCR amplification bias, a synthetic template baseline was used for both primer optimization and computational correction. The paper's data handling went like this. Reads were annotated to V, D and J genes according to IMGT and were analyzed with immunoSEQ Analyzer, with only productive sequences retained. To calculate clonality, Shannon entropy was normalized by log2 of the number of productive unique sequences and then subtracted from one. Public and private clones were assessed among the 100 most prevalent clones of each patient and control. Susac-specific clones were defined as absent from healthy and MS cohorts, over a thousand published viral clones and other ImmuneACCESS disease sequences. The public reads were quality trimmed at Q25 with fastp and then assembled into clones with MiXCR by TCRdb, keeping productive beta chains. Under each unique CDR3 protein, matching rows form one entry showing the most common genes and DNA. TCRdb's processing, not the authors' own work, is the source of the V and J calls. The sample data list tens of thousands of distinct CDR3 sequences, and roughly 94% of these were observed just once. The ten largest clones take up 0.2% to 0.3% of the sample.

The germline V end is reduced by 1 base and the J end by 1 base; junction bases left unmatched: 3. Including the terminal cysteine and phenylalanine, the CDR3 comprises 15 residues. CDR3 DNA is the only sequence kept; it has 45 bases, read in frame from the first base. The germline V gene gives CDR1 as LGHNA and CDR2 as YSLEER. High-throughput TCR beta sequencing profiled peripheral blood CD8+ and CD4+ T cells from healthy donors, Susac syndrome patients and multiple sclerosis patients. The healthy donors served as controls matched for age and sex. Bulk CD8+ and CD4+ T cells were purified by magnetic negative isolation, while CD8+ TEMRA cells were enriched using FACS. Blood was drawn into EDTA tubes, processed within 24 hours, and PBMCs were isolated by density gradient centrifugation. PBMCs intended for TCR sequencing were cryopreserved in liquid nitrogen and were subsequently thawed in a 37 degrees C water bath. The sorted or isolated CD4+, CD8+ and CD8+ TEMRA cells reached a purity of at least 90%.

What was sequenced was CD8+ T cells from PBMCs. The receptor comes from a human donor in good health. The rearranged chain carries TRBV4-3 and TRBJ1-1; TRBD1 matches 7 bases in the middle. The CDR3 reads CASSQGRTGNTEAFF. Read as DNA, the sequence is TGCGCCAGCAGCCAAGGGAGGACAGGGAACACTGAAGCTTTCTTT.